There are many counts of the clone carrying this TCR beta chain. Its antigen is still unknown. MiXCR re-clonotyped the PCR reads for TCRdb. The repertoire includes approximately 15,000 clones, roughly 24% of them detected once, and around 7.7% sits in the top ten. Thyroid surgery was preceded by no treatment in any patient. This record comes from a study of metastatic and nonmetastatic thyroid tumors. Study details: Where malignant and benign thyroid patients were concerned, repertoires were compared across blood and tumor or nodule tissue. Study findings and constraints: Malignant thyroid tumors reportedly had TCR beta diversity that was significantly higher than in benign nodules, in blood and tumor.

The source is a female donor with papillary thyroid cancer or a benign thyroid nodule (not recorded which). Some clones in this sample may be carry-over from other donors' samples. The specimen was tumor tissue.

The CDR3 loop is CSAPRGTGNYGYTF. The CDR3 DNA reads TGCAGTGCCCCCAGGGGGACAGGCAACTATGGCTACACCTTC. The V gene is TRBV20-1, the J gene TRBJ1-2; 8 nucleotides agree with TRBD1. There are 14 residues in the CDR3. Germline V CDR1 and CDR2: DFQATT, SNEGSKA (reference sequence). Germline trimming cut 6 bases from V and 2 bases from J; bases unmatched to any gene: 8.